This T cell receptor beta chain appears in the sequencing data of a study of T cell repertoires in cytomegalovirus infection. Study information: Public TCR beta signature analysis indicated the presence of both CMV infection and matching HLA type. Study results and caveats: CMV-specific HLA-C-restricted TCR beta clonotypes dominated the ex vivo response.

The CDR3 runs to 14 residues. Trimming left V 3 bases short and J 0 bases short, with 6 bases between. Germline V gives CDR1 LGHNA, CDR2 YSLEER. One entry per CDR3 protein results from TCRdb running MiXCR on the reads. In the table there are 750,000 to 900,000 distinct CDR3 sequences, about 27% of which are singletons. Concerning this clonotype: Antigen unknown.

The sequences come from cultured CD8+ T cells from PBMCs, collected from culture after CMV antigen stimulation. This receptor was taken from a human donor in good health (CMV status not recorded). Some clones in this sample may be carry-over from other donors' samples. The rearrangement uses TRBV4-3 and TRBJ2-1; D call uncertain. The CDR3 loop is CASSHRSSYNEQFF. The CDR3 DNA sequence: TGCGCCAGCAGCCACCGGAGCTCCTACAATGAGCAGTTCTTC.